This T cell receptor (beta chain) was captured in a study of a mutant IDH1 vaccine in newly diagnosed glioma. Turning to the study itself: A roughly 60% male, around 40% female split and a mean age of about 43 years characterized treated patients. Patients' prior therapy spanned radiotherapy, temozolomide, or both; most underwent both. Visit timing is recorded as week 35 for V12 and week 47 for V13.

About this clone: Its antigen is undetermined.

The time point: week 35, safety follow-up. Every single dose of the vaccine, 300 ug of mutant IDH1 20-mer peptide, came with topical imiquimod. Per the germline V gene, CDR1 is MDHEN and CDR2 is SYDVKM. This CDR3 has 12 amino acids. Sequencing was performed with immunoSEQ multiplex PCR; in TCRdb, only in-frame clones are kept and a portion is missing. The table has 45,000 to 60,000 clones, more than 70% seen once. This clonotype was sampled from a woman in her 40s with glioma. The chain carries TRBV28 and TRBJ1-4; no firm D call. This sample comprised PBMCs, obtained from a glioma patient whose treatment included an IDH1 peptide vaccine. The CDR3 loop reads CSSGATNEKLFF. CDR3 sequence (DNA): TGTTCCTCCGGTGCAACTAATGAAAAACTGTTTTTT. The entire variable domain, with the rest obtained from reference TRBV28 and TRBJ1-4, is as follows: DVKVTQSSRYLVKRTGEKVFLECVQDMDHENMFWYRQDPGLGLRLIYFSYDVKMKEKGDIPEGYSVSREKKERFSLILESASTNQTSMYLCSSGATNEKLFFGSGTQLSVL.